This T cell receptor (beta chain) was documented in a study of blood T cell repertoires in COVID-19. In the study overall: Samples taken during acute and convalescent COVID-19 were collected in the United States, Italy and Spain. T cells, B-cell-depleted T cells, or PBMCs supplied cDNA or gDNA.

The germline CDR1 and CDR2 sequences are LNHDA and SQIVND (reference sequence). V was shortened by 3 bases and J by 2 bases, with 14 bases between the two germline ends. CDR3 length equals 16 residues. This clone came up once. Per the original methods: Researchers report that nucleated cell counts were estimated from reference gene primer amplification. Assay used: immunoSEQ multiplex PCR; TCRdb lists only in-frame clones, some missing. That table gives V, J and clone size, and the DNA gave D and trimming. Counted here are under 50,000 clones, over 80% occurring once; the ten biggest clones make up approximately 54%.

The sequence derives from a man between 65 and 80 years old with acute or convalescent COVID-19. Material for sequencing was peripheral blood. This chain uses TRBV19 with TRBJ1-3, with D perhaps TRBD1 (5 bases). CDR3 sequence reads: CASSMMAPGAGNTIYF. The CDR3 DNA reads TGTGCCAGTAGTATGATGGCTCCGGGGGCTGGAAACACCATATATTTT.